These 19 T cell receptor beta chains came from one sample sequenced in a study of cytomegalovirus exposure and HLA in healthy donors. Profiling relied on immunoSEQ multiplex PCR, and the TCRdb table lists in-frame clones only, not all of them. This table has roughly 150,000 clones, 90% to 95% appearing once. Specimen: PBMCs. The receptors shown here come from a man aged 18 to 29 in good health and CMV-seronegative.

V and J are TRBV29-1 and TRBJ2-7; 8 bases map to TRBD1. Per the germline V gene, CDR1 is SQVTM and CDR2 is ANQGSEA. With V trimmed by 3 bases and J by 2 bases, 9 bases remained unmatched. The CDR3 is 15 residues long. CDR3 bases: TGCAGCGTTGACGACAGGGGACCACACCCCTACGAGCAGTACGTC. Amino acid sequence: CSVDDRGPHPYEQYV.

CDR3 protein: CASSLEGLKGTEAFF. The CDR3 coding sequence is TGTGCCAGCTCACTGGAGGGGCTAAAGGGCACTGAAGCTTTCTTT. This chain connects TRBV18 to TRBJ1-1, with TRBD1 as a possible D gene (5 bases). Trimming removed 4 bases at V and 4 bases at J, with 16 bases between. The CDR3 loop spans 15 amino acids. Germline V gives CDR1 KGHSH, CDR2 LQKENI.

This sequence joins TRBV5-1 and TRBJ1-1, with 7 nucleotides matching TRBD1. Germline CDR1 SGHRS, CDR2 YFSETQ. V lost 7 bases and J lost 5; bases outside the gene matches: 26. The CDR3 is made up of 19 amino acids. The CDR3 DNA reads as TGCGCCAGCGGAACGAAGGTCTCAGGGGGGAATTTTTTGAGTACTGAAGCTTTCTTT. This encodes CASGTKVSGGNFLSTEAFF.

The V and J genes are TRBV6-5 and TRBJ2-5; 11 nucleotides line up with TRBD2. V lost 11 bases to trimming and J lost 2 bases; unmatched junction nucleotides: 4. Germline values: CDR1 MNHEY, CDR2 SVGAGI. This CDR3 has 13 residues. CDR3 amino acids: CAAGTSGQETQYF. The DNA for the CDR3 is TGTGCCGCCGGGACTAGCGGACAAGAGACCCAGTACTTC.

This chain joins TRBV10-3 and TRBJ2-2, with D perhaps matching TRBD2 (7 bases). The V end was cut by 4 bases, the J end by 0 bases, with 15 bases between. CDR1 ENHRY and CDR2 SYGVKD come from the germline V gene. The length of the CDR3 is 17 residues. The CDR3 is CAISGRAGAANTGELFF. Here the CDR3 DNA reads TGTGCCATCAGTGGCCGGGCGGGGGCTGCGAACACCGGGGAGCTGTTTTTT.

V and J are TRBV2 and TRBJ2-7; possibly TRBD1 for D (5 bases). There are 15 residues in the CDR3. V shed 3 bases and J shed 2 bases, with 14 bases lying between them. The germline gives CDR1 SNHLY, CDR2 FYNNEI. The CDR3 nucleotides read TGTGCCAGCAGTGACCCTGACAGTAACCCCTACGAGCAGTACTTC. Its protein is CASSDPDSNPYEQYF.

Details on this clone: One end of the junction does not line up with germline, which may come from a read error. This rearrangement joins TRBV7-2 to TRBJ2-3, with TRBD2 matching 8 bases. CDR1 and CDR2 (germline): SGHTA, FQGNSA. The CDR3 covers 12 residues. CDR3 protein: CASSEAGVSLHF. The DNA for the CDR3 is TGTGCCAGCTCAGAAGCGGGAGTGTCGTTGCATTTT. The whole variable domain, filled in from reference TRBV7-2 and TRBJ2-3, reads GAGVSQSPSNKVTEKGKDVELRCDPISGHTALYWYRQSLGQGLEFLIYFQGNSAPDKSGLPSDRFSAERTGGSVSTLTIQRTQQEDSAVYLCASSEAGVSLHFGPGTRLTVL.

The chain is built from TRBV13 and TRBJ2-1; 8 nucleotides line up with TRBD2. CDR3 length equals 13 residues. Trimming took 3 bases from V and 10 from J; bases not matched to a gene: 5. Germline CDR1 and CDR2: PRHDT and FYEKMQ (reference sequence). The CDR3 spells CASSFRTSSEQFF. CDR3 sequence (DNA): TGTGCCAGCAGCTTCCGGACTAGCTCAGAGCAGTTCTTC. Combining the CDR3 with reference TRBV13 and TRBJ2-1 gives the whole variable domain AAGVIQSPRHLIKEKRETATLKCYPIPRHDTVYWYQQGPGQDPQFLISFYEKMQSDKGSIPDRFSAQQFSDYHSELNMSSLELGDSALYFCASSFRTSSEQFFGPGTRLTVL.

The genes are TRBV5-1 and TRBJ1-3; D may be TRBD1 (6 bases). V gave up 2 bases and J gave up 0 bases, with 18 bases separating them. In germline, CDR1 is SGHRS, CDR2 YFSETQ. The CDR3 is made up of 18 amino acids. The CDR3 sequence: CASSFIGPGALSGNTIYF. The CDR3 bases are TGCGCCAGCAGCTTTATCGGTCCAGGGGCCCTCTCTGGAAACACCATATATTTT. Based on the CDR3 plus reference TRBV5-1 and TRBJ1-3, the full variable domain is KAGVTQTPRYLIKTRGQQVTLSCSPISGHRSVSWYQQTPGQGLQFLFEYFSETQRNKGNFPGRFSGRQFSNSRSEMNVSTLELGDSALYLCASSFIGPGALSGNTIYFGEGSWLTVV.

The genes are TRBV27 and TRBJ2-2; TRBD2 matches at 16 bases. Germline loops: CDR1 MNHEY, CDR2 SMNVEV (reference sequence). The ends lost 8 bases at V and 5 bases at J; junction bases unmatched: 8. The length of the CDR3 is 17 residues. CDR3 region: CASRTGLAGGSTGELFF. CDR3 coding DNA: TGTGCCAGCCGAACGGGACTAGCGGGAGGGAGTACCGGGGAGCTGTTTTTT.

The chain has TRBV11-2 and TRBJ2-5, with a weak D call TRBD2 (6 bases). The germline V gene encodes CDR1 SGHAT and CDR2 FQNNGV. Trimming shortened V by 8 bases and J by 2 bases, and 9 bases separated the two germline ends. The CDR3 runs 12 residues. In DNA, the CDR3 is TGTGCCAGCCGGGACTCTCAAGAGACCCAGTACTTC. This sequence encodes CASRDSQETQYF.

The V gene is TRBV18, the J gene TRBJ2-2; 9 nucleotides match TRBD2. This CDR3 spans 16 amino acids. Trimming took 0 bases from V and 5 from J; bases not matched to a gene: 4. Germline V gives CDR1 KGHSH, CDR2 LQKENI. The CDR3: CASSPPATSGTGELFF. CDR3 DNA: TGTGCCAGCTCACCACCAGCGACTAGCGGAACCGGGGAGCTGTTTTTT.

The chain recombines TRBV2 with TRBJ1-2, with 8 bases lining up with TRBD1. With V trimmed by 5 bases and J by 1 base, 9 bases remained unmatched. This CDR3 spans 16 amino acids. CDR1 is SNHLY, CDR2 FYNNEI, per germline. CDR3 sequence reads: CASSPKTGDLNYGYTF. CDR3 nucleotides: TGTGCCAGCAGTCCAAAGACAGGGGATCTTAACTATGGCTACACCTTC.

The chain links TRBV29-1 to TRBJ1-1; 7 bases line up with TRBD1. CDR1 SQVTM and CDR2 ANQGSEA come from the germline V gene. The CDR3 has 14 amino acids. Germline trimming cut 2 bases from V and 1 base from J; bases unmatched to any gene: 4. The CDR3, as DNA: TGCAGCGTTGAACTACGACAGGGGAACACTGAAGCTTTCTTT. Translating it yields CSVELRQGNTEAFF.

Only one count was recorded for this clone. The DNA for the CDR3 is TGTGCCAGCAGCTTAGGAGGTGGACAGGGAGGCTATGGCTACACCTTC. This codes for CASSLGGGQGGYGYTF. The gene calls are TRBV7-2 and TRBJ1-2; TRBD1 aligns across 8 bases. Germline V gives CDR1 SGHTA, CDR2 FQGNSA. CDR3 size: 16 residues. Unmatched junction bases numbered 8, after V lost 1 base and J lost 4 bases.

V gene TRBV5-8 combines with J gene TRBJ2-7; 7 bases line up with TRBD2. V shed 5 bases and J 2 bases; nucleotides not matched to a gene: 7. This CDR3 is built from 14 residues. Germline V lookup: CDR1 SGHTS, CDR2 YDEGEE. The CDR3 reads CASRTRRGAYEQYF. CDR3 in DNA: TGTGCCAGCAGGACTAGACGGGGGGCCTACGAGCAGTACTTC. The full variable domain, completed using reference TRBV5-8 and TRBJ2-7, is EAGVTQSPTHLIKTRGQQATLRCSPISGHTSVYWYQQALGLGLQFLLWYDEGEERNRGNFPPRFSGRQFPNYSSELNVNALELEDSALYLCASRTRRGAYEQYFGPGTRLTVT.

The rearrangement joins TRBV18 to TRBJ1-2, with a weak D call TRBD1 (5 bases). Trimming took off 0 bases at V and 2 bases at J, with 13 bases between the two ends. Germline V gene lookup returns CDR1 KGHSH and CDR2 LQKENI. The CDR3 runs 16 residues. As DNA, the CDR3 is TGTGCCAGCTCACCACCCCTTGGGCAGGGAAACTATGGCTACACCTTC. Its translation: CASSPPLGQGNYGYTF.

J is TRBJ1-2 and V is TRBV7-2, with D possibly matching TRBD1 (5 bases). V was pared by 0 bases and J by 6 bases, with 8 bases between. Germline V lookup: CDR1 SGHTA, CDR2 FQGNSA. The CDR3 spans 13 residues. The CDR3 nucleotides read TGTGCCAGCAGCTTAGCGGGGCGGAATGGCTACACCTTC. Translating it yields CASSLAGRNGYTF.

The CDR3 DNA is TGCGCCAGCAGCCAAGGCGGTACGACTAGCGGGGGCTCCGTACAAGAGACCCAGTACTTC. Translation: CASSQGGTTSGGSVQETQYF. V is TRBV4-1 and J is TRBJ2-5; 12 bases map to TRBD2. Germline CDR1 is MGHRA and CDR2 is YSYEKL. V was clipped by 1 base and J by 2 bases; unmatched bases: 14. The CDR3 is made up of 20 amino acids.